Here is one TCR beta chain with its context. Its antigen is not known. Unmatched junction bases numbered 1, after V lost 6 bases and J lost 5 bases. The CDR3 length is 12 residues. The germline V gene encodes CDR1 LNHDA and CDR2 SQIVND (reference sequence). These data belong to a study of radiation and T cells in renal cell carcinoma. Points from the study as a whole: Top tumor clonotypes rose in blood 2 weeks post-radiation, then contracted.

Generated by immunoSEQ multiplex PCR, the TCRdb table keeps only in-frame clones and is missing some. The sample has about 140,000 clones, around 78% seen once. Indicated time point: baseline pretreatment blood. Noted treatment: 15 Gy SBRT to primary tumor, nephrectomy 4 weeks later. Radiation-treated patients gave blood at baseline, week 2 and week 4. Clear cell pathology was present in this patient's renal cell carcinoma. The TCR was taken from a woman aged 45 to 65 with renal cell carcinoma. The sequenced sample was blood, obtained from a patient whose treatment included radiotherapy and nephrectomy. The chain couples TRBV19 to TRBJ1-5; 7 bases are a match to TRBD1. CDR3 sequence: CASRGTDQPQHF. The CDR3 DNA follows: TGTGCCAGTAGGGGGACAGATCAGCCCCAGCATTTT.